These 23 T cell receptor beta chains were all obtained from the same sample, sequenced in a study of CD8 T cells in Susac syndrome. After extraction with the RNeasy kit, roughly 0.5 to 1 ug of the RNA was reverse transcribed using random hexamers. TCRdb reprocessed the immunoSEQ multiplex PCR reads via MiXCR and lists one record per CDR3 protein. The sample carries 150,000 to 200,000 distinct CDR3 sequences, roughly 96% recorded once. Sample: CD8+ T cells from PBMCs. Receptor source: a human donor with multiple sclerosis.

The chain links TRBV30 to TRBJ1-1, with no clear D. The CDR3 sequence is 15 residues long. Trimming removed 1 base at V and 4 bases at J, with 16 bases between. CDR1 is GTSNPN, CDR2 SVGIG, per germline (reference sequence). CDR3 residues: CAWSAGVASSTEAFF. CDR3 nucleotides: TGTGCCTGGAGTGCTGGGGTGGCTTCAAGCACTGAAGCTTTCTTT.

The V call is TRBV12-3 or TRBV12-4, the J call TRBJ2-2, with D unresolved. CDR3 size: 13 residues. Trimming shortened V by 7 bases and J by 1 base, and 7 bases separated the two germline ends. Here the CDR3 DNA reads TGTGCCAGCAAGGAGCGGAACACCGGGGAGCTGTTTTTT. Translating gives CASKERNTGELFF.

This chain joins TRBV6-5 and TRBJ2-7; TRBD1 matches 8 bases. The CDR3 consists of 14 residues. V shed 4 bases and J 3 bases; nucleotides not matched to a gene: 5. Germline assignment: CDR1 MNHEY and CDR2 SVGAGI. Here the CDR3 DNA reads TGTGCCAGCAGTTGGGACAGGACCCTCTACGAGCAGTACTTC. Translating gives CASSWDRTLYEQYF.

This chain uses TRBV28 with TRBJ1-2; 8 bases fit TRBD1. Germline V gene sequence: CDR1 MDHEN, CDR2 SYDVKM. V lost 6 bases to trimming and J lost 9 bases; unmatched junction nucleotides: 3. CDR3 size: 11 residues. This chain's CDR3 is CASRWTGRYTF. CDR3 in DNA: TGTGCCAGCAGATGGACAGGGCGCTACACCTTC.

The rearrangement uses TRBV12-3 or TRBV12-4 and TRBJ1-5; 8 bases align to TRBD1. The CDR3 is 14 amino acids. The junction had 6 bases not matched to a gene; V was cut back by 8 bases and J by 3 bases. In DNA, the CDR3 is TGTGCCAGCGGACAGGGACAACCCAATCAGCCCCAGCATTTT. It is translated as CASGQGQPNQPQHF.

The rearrangement uses TRBV10-3 and TRBJ2-7, with a tentative D call TRBD1 (6 bases). Germline V lookup: CDR1 ENHRY, CDR2 SYGVKD. This CDR3 region has 15 residues. Between the trimmed V and J ends, which lost 0 bases and 2 bases, there was a span of 11 bases. In DNA, the CDR3 is TGTGCCATCAGTGAGTCCCCCGACAGGCCCTACGAGCAGTACTTC. This translates into CAISESPDRPYEQYF.

The V call is TRBV20-1, the J call TRBJ2-1; 9 positions agree with TRBD1. Germline CDR1 reads DFQATT; CDR2 reads SNEGSKA (reference sequence). This CDR3 comprises 16 residues. The J segment lost 7 bases and the V segment lost 6 bases, leaving 16 bases of the junction unmatched. CDR3 in DNA: TGCAGTGCGCCCCAAACCATCTGGGACAGGGTAAATGAGCAGTTCTTC. Protein product: CSAPQTIWDRVNEQFF.

The gene calls are TRBV29-1 and TRBJ2-7, with TRBD2 identical over 9 bases. The CDR3 runs to 14 residues. With V trimmed by 4 bases and J by 7 bases, 11 bases remained unmatched. Germline-derived CDR1 and CDR2 are SQVTM and ANQGSEA. The CDR3 sequence: CSVVFRAGGGEQYF. CDR3 nucleotide sequence: TGCAGCGTTGTATTTCGAGCGGGGGGCGGTGAGCAGTACTTC.

The chain links TRBV29-1 to TRBJ2-3; D ambiguous. Deletions cut 4 bases from V and 2 bases from J, with 13 bases between. Germline values: CDR1 SQVTM, CDR2 ANQGSEA. CDR3 size: 14 residues. CDR3 residues: CSVGLAVNTDTQYF. The CDR3 DNA reads TGCAGCGTTGGTCTTGCGGTAAACACAGATACGCAGTATTTT.

This chain links TRBV27 with TRBJ2-7; D is perhaps TRBD1 or TRBD2 (6 bases each). Trimming pared 0 bases from V and 2 bases from J, leaving 14 bases between. The germline V gene has CDR1 MNHEY and CDR2 SMNVEV (reference sequence). The CDR3 contains 16 residues. The CDR3 is CASSLSGHRRAYEQYF. DNA of the CDR3: TGTGCCAGCAGTTTATCGGGACATAGGAGGGCCTACGAGCAGTACTTC.

The chain combines TRBV4-1 with TRBJ2-7, with 8 bases identical to TRBD2. From germline, CDR1 is MGHRA and CDR2 YSYEKL. This CDR3 comprises 16 residues. Trimming cost V 4 bases and J 0 bases; bases outside gene matches: 8. CDR3 DNA: TGCGCCAGCAGCCCCTGGGCGGGGACTAGCTCCTACGAGCAGTACTTC. This encodes CASSPWAGTSSYEQYF.

The chain uses TRBV7-9 and TRBJ1-1; D remains unclear. The germline V gene has CDR1 SEHNR and CDR2 FQNEAQ (reference sequence). The CDR3 totals 12 residues. V was cut by 8 bases and J by 2 bases, with 9 bases left in between. CDR3 sequence (DNA): TGTGCCAGCCAGGACGGAAACACTGAAGCTTTCTTT. Its protein is CASQDGNTEAFF. Supplemented by reference TRBV7-9 and TRBJ1-1, the full variable domain reads DTGVSQNPRHKITKRGQNVTFRCDPISEHNRLYWYRQTLGQGPEFLTYFQNEAQLEKSRLLSDRFSAERPKGSFSTLEIQRTEQGDSAMYLCASQDGNTEAFFGQGTRLTVV.

V is TRBV12-3 or TRBV12-4 and J is TRBJ2-5; D may match TRBD1 or TRBD2 (5 bases each). CDR3 length equals 14 residues. Trimming left V 3 bases short and J 4 bases short, with 12 bases between. The CDR3 DNA is TGTGCCAGCAGTTTCCGGGGCTCGGGAGAGACCCAGTACTTC. As protein: CASSFRGSGETQYF.

The chain employs TRBV11-2 and TRBJ2-3, with D tentatively TRBD1 or TRBD2 (7 bases each). V was trimmed by 0 bases and J by 2 bases, leaving 12 bases between them. This CDR3 region has 16 residues. CDR1 is SGHAT, CDR2 FQNNGV, per germline. The CDR3 DNA follows: TGTGCCAGCAGCTTAGAGCAGGGGGGGAACACAGATACGCAGTATTTT. Its translation is CASSLEQGGNTDTQYF.

The CDR3 sequence: CASSYSGTYNEQFF. DNA of the CDR3: TGTGCCAGCAGTTATAGCGGAACCTACAATGAGCAGTTCTTC. The chain is built from TRBV28 and TRBJ2-1, with D maybe TRBD2 (6 bases). The ends were cut back, 4 bases at V and 2 bases at J, with 9 bases in the middle. Germline CDR1 and CDR2: MDHEN and SYDVKM. The CDR3 has 14 residues.

V gene TRBV5-6 combines with J gene TRBJ2-1, with D uncertain. The ends were cut back, 5 bases at V and 9 bases at J, with 15 bases in the middle. CDR1 is SGHDT, CDR2 YYEEEE, per germline. The CDR3 runs 13 residues. The CDR3: CASSWSGLGEQFF. CDR3 nucleotides: TGTGCCAGCAGTTGGAGTGGGCTTGGTGAGCAGTTCTTC.

The chain joins TRBV15 to TRBJ2-7; 8 nucleotides line up with TRBD2. Germline CDR1 and CDR2: LNHNV and YYDKDF (reference sequence). The CDR3 loop spans 14 amino acids. V shed 5 bases and J 6 bases; nucleotides not matched to a gene: 9. CDR3 loop: CATSGGLEDPEQYF. CDR3 coding DNA: TGTGCCACCAGCGGGGGACTAGAGGATCCCGAGCAGTACTTC.

The rearrangement joins TRBV11-2 to TRBJ2-7; no firm D call. The CDR3 contains 13 residues. Trimming removed 6 bases from V and 2 bases from J, with 11 bases in between. CDR1 is SGHAT and CDR2 is FQNNGV in the germline V gene. The CDR3 protein is CASSLGRTYEQYF. Written as DNA, the CDR3 is TGTGCCAGCAGTTTGGGCAGGACCTACGAGCAGTACTTC.

This sequence joins TRBV14 and TRBJ2-3, with D hard to call. Trimming took 0 bases from V and 3 from J, leaving 4 bases between them. Germline values: CDR1 SGHDN, CDR2 FVKESK. The CDR3 extends over 13 amino acids. The CDR3: CASSQDLTDTQYF. The DNA for the CDR3 is TGTGCCAGCAGCCAAGATCTGACAGATACGCAGTATTTT.

The chain has TRBV27 and TRBJ2-7; 9 bases match TRBD2. With 7 bases clipped from V and 7 bases from J, the junction kept 8 bases outside the gene matches. Germline CDR1 is MNHEY and CDR2 is SMNVEV (reference sequence). This CDR3 contains 13 residues. The CDR3 coding sequence is TGTGCCAGCACCGGGACTAGCCAAGGAGAGCAGTACTTC. Protein sequence: CASTGTSQGEQYF.

V usage is TRBV5-1 and J usage is TRBJ2-7; D could derive from TRBD1 or TRBD2 (5 bases each). Germline lookup yields CDR1 SGHRS and CDR2 YFSETQ. The V gene lost 4 bases and the J gene lost 1 base, with 24 bases spanning the gap. The CDR3 is 18 amino acids. CDR3 loop: CASSLPKQVGGVSYEQYF. In DNA, the CDR3 is TGCGCCAGCAGCCTACCCAAACAGGTTGGGGGTGTATCCTACGAGCAGTACTTC.

The chain has TRBV7-9 and TRBJ2-5, with 14 bases aligning to TRBD2. The CDR3 is made up of 16 amino acids. Germline CDR1 SEHNR, CDR2 FQNEAQ (reference sequence). V lost 5 bases to trimming and J lost 2 bases; unmatched junction nucleotides: 4. The CDR3 bases are TGTGCCAGCAGCGGCCGGACTAGCGGGGGGCAAGAGACCCAGTACTTC. It translates to CASSGRTSGGQETQYF.

The V gene is TRBV27, the J gene TRBJ2-1; D may be TRBD1 (6 bases). The CDR3 is 15 amino acids. Trimming stripped 3 bases from V and 0 bases from J, with 9 bases between. The germline gives CDR1 MNHEY, CDR2 SMNVEV (reference sequence). The CDR3: CASSLDSGSYNEQFF. The CDR3 bases are TGTGCCAGCAGTTTGGACAGCGGCTCCTACAATGAGCAGTTCTTC.